Listed below are T cell receptor beta chains from one sample, sequenced in a study of cytomegalovirus exposure and HLA in healthy donors. Repertoires were generated with immunoSEQ multiplex PCR, while TCRdb's copy carries only in-frame clones and drops some. The table includes some 140,000 clones, approximately 84% detected once. The specimen was PBMCs. The receptors were gathered from a man between 25 and 39 years old in good health and CMV-seropositive. Both conserved end residues are part of each CDR3. A D gene is named only where the DNA matches it firmly.

d_gene | v_gene | CDR3aa
. | TRBV18 | CASSLRMNTEAFF
TRBD1 | TRBV2 | CASRDRGYLNTEAFF
TRBD2 | TRBV6-1 | CASSWGGSSTDTQYF
. | TRBV18 | CASSPDWEWVHGYTF
. | TRBV6-1 | CASSAQASGANVLTF
. | TRBV14 | CASSHLRDSGTDTQYF
TRBD1 | TRBV11-2 | CASSAFTGTGSEAFF
TRBD1 | TRBV5-6 | CASSLRTGIEAFF
TRBD2 | TRBV30 | CAWGGGYETQYF
TRBD1 | TRBV4-3 | CASSQDGQDSPLHF
. | TRBV6-5 | CASRTNNEQFF
. | TRBV9 | CASSVAGSPYNEQFF
. | TRBV5-4 | CASSFGGAEAINEQFF
. | TRBV6-7 | CASRAGRGGLNTGELFF
. | TRBV19 | CASSIRRGDGYTF
. | TRBV9 | CASSVEYGVGYTF
. | TRBV4-1 | CASSQEGSGGEQYF
TRBD2 | TRBV5-1 | CASSPGGSGANVLTF
. | TRBV15 | CATSRGTGKATGYNEQFF
TRBD1 | TRBV5-1 | CASSDHGTGGEKLFF
. | TRBV15 | CATSRGQANTGELFF
TRBD1 | TRBV5-6 | CASSLGQGKETQYF
TRBD2 | TRBV5-8 | CASSSGTSGPTQETQYF
. | TRBV13 | CASSSEAEAVNYGYTF
TRBD2 | TRBV5-1 | CASSEDAGVVTDTQYF
TRBD1 | TRBV5-8 | CASSHRGGSLYGYTF
TRBD2 | TRBV9 | CASSSVGAGEDTQYF
TRBD1 | TRBV5-4 | CASFKDRGDTEAFF
. | TRBV7-6 | CASSFLRGPFSYEQYF
. | TRBV27 | CASSPYVTVGGMNTEAFF
TRBD1 | TRBV28 | CASKTQGAYEQYF
. | TRBV6-6 | CASGGIRRGYTF
. | TRBV6-1 | CASSAQGSYGYTF
. | TRBV5-5 | CASSRLPGNTEAFF
TRBD1 | TRBV4-1 | CASSQDRTGFNYGYTF
. | TRBV29-1 | CSVEDWLRAGYTF
TRBD1 | TRBV11-2 | CASSLEANRGDEQYF
. | TRBV18 | CASSRTYRQILNQPQHF
TRBD2 | TRBV27 | CASSRVVTSGSHEQFF
. | TRBV5-4 | CASSFLGGTYGYTF
TRBD1 | TRBV5-1 | CASSPAGQGVEEQYF
. | TRBV7-2 | CASSQGQILGGYTF
TRBD1 | TRBV2 | CASSEAYGQGIEKLFF
TRBD2 | TRBV5-1 | CASSQTSGDTYNEQFF
TRBD2 | TRBV18 | CASSRGLASYEQYF
. | TRBV6-1 | CASSEDTSANEKLFF
. | TRBV7-3 | CASSRTGEGDEKLFF
. | TRBV4-3 | CASSQTYRGQHTDTQYF
. | TRBV5-4 | CASSPTLTERNTIYF
TRBD2 | TRBV9 | CASSVSGLASGELFF
TRBD2 | TRBV4-3 | CASSQGWGLAGGSSYEQYF